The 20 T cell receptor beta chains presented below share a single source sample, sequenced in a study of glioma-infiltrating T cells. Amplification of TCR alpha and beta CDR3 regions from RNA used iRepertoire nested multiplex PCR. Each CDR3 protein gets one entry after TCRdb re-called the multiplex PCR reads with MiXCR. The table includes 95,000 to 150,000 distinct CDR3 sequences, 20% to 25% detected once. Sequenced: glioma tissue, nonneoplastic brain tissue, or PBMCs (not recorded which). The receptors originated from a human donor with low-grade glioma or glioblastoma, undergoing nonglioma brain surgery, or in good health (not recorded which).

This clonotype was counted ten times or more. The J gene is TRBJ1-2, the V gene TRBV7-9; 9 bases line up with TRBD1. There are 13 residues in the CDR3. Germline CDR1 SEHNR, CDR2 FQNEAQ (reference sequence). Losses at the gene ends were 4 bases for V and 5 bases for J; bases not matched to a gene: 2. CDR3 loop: CASSSTGGYGYTF. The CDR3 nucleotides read TGTGCCAGCAGCTCGACAGGGGGGTATGGCTACACCTTC.

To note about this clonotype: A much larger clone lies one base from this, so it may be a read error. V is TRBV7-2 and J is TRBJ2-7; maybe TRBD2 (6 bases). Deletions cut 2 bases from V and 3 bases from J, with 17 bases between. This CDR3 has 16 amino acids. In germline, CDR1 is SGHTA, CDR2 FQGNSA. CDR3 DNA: TGTGCCAGCAGCTTAAGCCTAGCGTCAATCCGCTACGAGCAGTACTTC. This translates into CASSLSLASIRYEQYF. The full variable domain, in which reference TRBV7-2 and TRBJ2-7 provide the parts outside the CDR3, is GAGVSQSPSNKVTEKGKDVELRCDPISGHTALYWYRQSLGQGLEFLIYFQGNSAPDKSGLPSDRFSAERTGGSVSTLTIQRTQQEDSAVYLCASSLSLASIRYEQYFGPGTRLTVT.

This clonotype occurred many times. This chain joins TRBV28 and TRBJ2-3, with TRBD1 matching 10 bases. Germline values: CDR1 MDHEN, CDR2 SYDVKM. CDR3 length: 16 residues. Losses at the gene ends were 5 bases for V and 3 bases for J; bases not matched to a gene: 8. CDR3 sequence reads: CASSDTGTGETDTQYF. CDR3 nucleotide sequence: TGTGCCAGCAGTGATACCGGGACAGGGGAAACAGATACGCAGTATTTT.

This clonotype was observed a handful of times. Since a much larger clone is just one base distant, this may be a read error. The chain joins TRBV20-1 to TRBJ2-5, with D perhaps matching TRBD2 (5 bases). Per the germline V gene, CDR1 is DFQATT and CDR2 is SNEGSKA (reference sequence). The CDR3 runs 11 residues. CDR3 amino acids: CSVEGAETRYF. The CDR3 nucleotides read TGCAGTGTTGAGGGAGCGGAGACCCGGTACTTC.

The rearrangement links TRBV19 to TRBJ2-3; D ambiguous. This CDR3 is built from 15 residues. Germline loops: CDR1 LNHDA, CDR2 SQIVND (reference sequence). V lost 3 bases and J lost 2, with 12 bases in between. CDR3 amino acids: CASSIITDLTDTQYF. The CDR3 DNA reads TGTGCCAGTAGTATTATTACGGACCTCACAGATACGCAGTATTTT. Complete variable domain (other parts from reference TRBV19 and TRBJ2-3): DGGITQSPKYLFRKEGQNVTLSCEQNLNHDAMYWYRQDPGQGLRLIYYSQIVNDFQKGDIAEGYSVSREKKESFPLTVTSAQKNPTAFYLCASSIITDLTDTQYFGPGTRLTVL.

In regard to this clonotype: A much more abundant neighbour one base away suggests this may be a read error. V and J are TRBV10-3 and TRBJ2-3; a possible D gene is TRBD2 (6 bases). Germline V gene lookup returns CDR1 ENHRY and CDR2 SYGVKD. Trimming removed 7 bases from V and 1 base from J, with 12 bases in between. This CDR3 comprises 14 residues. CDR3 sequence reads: CAINGEVGTDTQYF. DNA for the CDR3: TGTGCCATCAACGGGGAGGTGGGCACAGATACGCAGTATTTT.

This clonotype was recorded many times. Written as DNA, the CDR3 is TGTGCCAGCAGTTTATCGGGACAAATTAGCAATCAGCCCCAGCATTTT. It yields the protein CASSLSGQISNQPQHF. The V call is TRBV27, the J call TRBJ1-5; perhaps TRBD1 as D (6 bases). This CDR3 contains 16 residues. CDR1 is MNHEY and CDR2 is SMNVEV in the germline V gene (reference sequence). Deletions cut 0 bases from V and 0 bases from J, with 9 bases between.

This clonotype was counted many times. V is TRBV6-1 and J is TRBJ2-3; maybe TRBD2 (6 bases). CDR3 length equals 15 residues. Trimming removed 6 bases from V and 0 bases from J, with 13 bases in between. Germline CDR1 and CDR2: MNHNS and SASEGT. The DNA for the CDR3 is TGTGCCAGCAGCCCGGGGGAAACTAGCACAGATACGCAGTATTTT. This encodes CASSPGETSTDTQYF.

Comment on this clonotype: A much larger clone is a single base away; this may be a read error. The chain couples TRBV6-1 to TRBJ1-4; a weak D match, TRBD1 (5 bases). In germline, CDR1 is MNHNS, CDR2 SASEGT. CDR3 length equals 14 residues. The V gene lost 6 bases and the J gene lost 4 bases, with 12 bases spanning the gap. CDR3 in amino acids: CASSRTFLNEKLFF. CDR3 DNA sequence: TGTGCCAGCAGCCGGACATTCCTTAATGAAAAACTGTTTTTT.

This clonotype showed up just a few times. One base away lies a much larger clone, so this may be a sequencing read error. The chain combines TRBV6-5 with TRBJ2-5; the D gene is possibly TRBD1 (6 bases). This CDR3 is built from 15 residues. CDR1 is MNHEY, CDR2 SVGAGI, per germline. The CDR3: CAGSRTALPRKTQYF. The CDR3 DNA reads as TGTGCCGGCAGTAGGACAGCCCTCCCCAGGAAGACCCAGTACTTC.

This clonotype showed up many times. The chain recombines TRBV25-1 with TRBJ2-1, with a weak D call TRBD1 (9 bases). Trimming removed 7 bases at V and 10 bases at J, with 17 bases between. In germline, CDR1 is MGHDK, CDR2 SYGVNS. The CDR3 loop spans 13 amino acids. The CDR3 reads CASMGQGLGEQFF. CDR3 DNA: TGTGCCAGCATGGGACAGGGACTAGGCGAGCAGTTCTTC.

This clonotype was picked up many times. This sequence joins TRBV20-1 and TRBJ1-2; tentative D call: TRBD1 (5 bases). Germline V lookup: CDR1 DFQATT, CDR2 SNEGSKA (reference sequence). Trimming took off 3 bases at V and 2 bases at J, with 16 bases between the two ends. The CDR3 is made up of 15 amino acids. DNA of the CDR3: TGCAGTGCTAGCCGCTTGTGGGACGGCAACTATGGCTACACCTTC. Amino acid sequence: CSASRLWDGNYGYTF.

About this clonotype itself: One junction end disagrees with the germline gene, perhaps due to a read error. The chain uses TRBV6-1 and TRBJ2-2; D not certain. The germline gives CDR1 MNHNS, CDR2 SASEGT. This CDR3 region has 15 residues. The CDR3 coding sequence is TGTGCCAGCAATGAAGACGAAGGGTCGGGCGGGGAGCTGTTTTTT. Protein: CASNEDEGSGGELFF.

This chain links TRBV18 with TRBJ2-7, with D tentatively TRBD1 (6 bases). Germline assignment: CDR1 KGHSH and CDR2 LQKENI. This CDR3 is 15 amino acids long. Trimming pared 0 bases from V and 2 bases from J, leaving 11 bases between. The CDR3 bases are TGTGCCAGCTCACCACCGTCGCAGGGGACCTACGAGCAGTACTTC. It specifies CASSPPSQGTYEQYF.

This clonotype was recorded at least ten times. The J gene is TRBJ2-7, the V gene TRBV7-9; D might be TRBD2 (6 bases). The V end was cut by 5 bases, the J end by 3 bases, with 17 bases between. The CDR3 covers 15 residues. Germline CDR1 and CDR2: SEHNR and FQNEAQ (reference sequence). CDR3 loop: CASSRSGTDLYEQYF. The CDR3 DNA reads TGTGCCAGCAGCAGATCCGGGACTGATCTCTACGAGCAGTACTTC.

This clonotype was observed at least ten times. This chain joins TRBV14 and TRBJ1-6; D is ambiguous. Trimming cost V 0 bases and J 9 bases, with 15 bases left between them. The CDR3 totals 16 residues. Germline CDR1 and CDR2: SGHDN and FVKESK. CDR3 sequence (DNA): TGTGCCAGCAGCCAAGATTGGAGTGGATCGGGTTCACCCCTCCACTTT. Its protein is CASSQDWSGSGSPLHF.

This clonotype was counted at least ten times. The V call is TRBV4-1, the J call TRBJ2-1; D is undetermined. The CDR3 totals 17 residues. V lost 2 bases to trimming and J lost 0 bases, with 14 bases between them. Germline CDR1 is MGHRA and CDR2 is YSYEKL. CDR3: CASSQSEALSSYNEQFF. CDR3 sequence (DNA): TGCGCCAGCAGCCAAAGTGAAGCGCTGAGCTCCTACAATGAGCAGTTCTTC.

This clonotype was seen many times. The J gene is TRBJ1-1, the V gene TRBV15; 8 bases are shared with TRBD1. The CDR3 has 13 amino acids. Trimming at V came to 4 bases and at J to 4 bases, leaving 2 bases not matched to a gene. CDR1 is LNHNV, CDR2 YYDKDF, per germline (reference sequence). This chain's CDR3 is CATSTTGVTEAFF. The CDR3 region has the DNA TGTGCCACCAGCACGACAGGGGTCACTGAAGCTTTCTTT.

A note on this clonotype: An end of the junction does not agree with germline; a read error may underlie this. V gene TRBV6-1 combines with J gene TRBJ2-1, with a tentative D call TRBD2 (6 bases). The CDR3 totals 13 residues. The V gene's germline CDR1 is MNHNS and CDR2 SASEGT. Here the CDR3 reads CATGGSVHNEQSF. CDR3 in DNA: TGTGCAACCGGGGGATCGGTGCACAATGAGCAGTCCTTC.

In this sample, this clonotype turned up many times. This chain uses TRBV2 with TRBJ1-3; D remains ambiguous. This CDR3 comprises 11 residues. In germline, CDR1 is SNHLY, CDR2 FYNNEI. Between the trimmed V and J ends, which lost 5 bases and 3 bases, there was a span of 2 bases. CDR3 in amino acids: CASSNGNTIYF. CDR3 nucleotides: TGTGCCAGCAGTAATGGAAACACCATATATTTT. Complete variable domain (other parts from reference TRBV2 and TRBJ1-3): EPEVTQTPSHQVTQMGQEVILRCVPISNHLYFYWYRQILGQKVEFLVSFYNNEISEKSEIFDDQFSVERPDGSNFTLKIRSTKLEDSAMYFCASSNGNTIYFGEGSWLTVV.